The entry below describes one TCR beta chain. Original processing notes: Amplified reference gene primers provided the basis for estimating nucleated cell counts. Sequencing used immunoSEQ multiplex PCR; TCRdb keeps in-frame clones, though not all of them. The V and J calls and the clone size are those of that table, but D and trimming were determined from the DNA. The repertoire includes some 88,000 clones, 70% to 90% of them detected once, and more than 14% sits in the top ten. The data derive from a study of blood T cell repertoires in COVID-19. Turning to the study itself: From the United States, Italy and Spain came samples of acute and convalescent COVID-19. T cells, B-cell-depleted T cells, or PBMCs provided the cDNA or gDNA that served as material.

The CDR3 totals 17 residues. Trimming pared 4 bases from V and 2 bases from J, leaving 18 bases between. Germline CDR1 reads MNHEY; CDR2 reads SVGEGT. The J gene is TRBJ2-4, the V gene TRBV6-2 or TRBV6-3, with a weak D call TRBD1 (6 bases). The origin of this receptor is a woman aged 70 to 79 with acute or convalescent COVID-19. The sample was peripheral blood. The chain's CDR3 is CASSSPPTGVTKNIQYF. CDR3 sequence (DNA): TGTGCCAGCAGTTCCCCACCGACAGGCGTTACCAAAAACATTCAGTACTTC.